What follows describes a single TCR beta chain. Its specificity is not known. In TCRdb, the 5' RACE reads were re-called with MiXCR into one record per CDR3 protein. The table includes 450,000 to 600,000 distinct CDR3 sequences, 20% to 25% detected once. This sample was taken from a study of identical twins. Findings of the study overall: A lower insertion count was a feature of abundant cord blood beta clonotypes, with no such feature in memory repertoires.

The same sample was also studied in work on yellow fever vaccine responses in identical twins.

The source of this sequence is a woman between 18 and 30 years old in good health. Sequencing was performed on CD4+ T cells sorted from blood.

CDR3 nucleotides: TGCAGTGCCCCTAGCGGGGGGGCTTTGGATACGCAGTATTTT. Its translation is CSAPSGGALDTQYF. The V call is TRBV20-1, the J call TRBJ2-3, with 12 bases lining up with TRBD2. The germline V gene has CDR1 DFQATT and CDR2 SNEGSKA (reference sequence). The CDR3 covers 14 residues. The J segment lost 6 bases and the V segment lost 6 bases, leaving 7 bases of the junction unmatched.